This T cell receptor (beta chain) comes out of a study of radiation and T cells in renal cell carcinoma. Time point specified: baseline pretreatment blood. Treatment noted: 15 Gy SBRT to primary tumor, nephrectomy 4 weeks later. The patient's renal cell carcinoma had clear cell pathology. Method: immunoSEQ multiplex PCR; TCRdb's copy keeps in-frame clones and lacks some. Among around 94,000 clones listed, 65% to 90% were seen once. The length of the CDR3 is 15 residues. V was pared by 0 bases and J by 8 bases, with 16 bases between. Germline loops: CDR1 SEHNR, CDR2 FQNEAQ (reference sequence). A note on this clone: Its specificity is unknown.

Whole-study results and caveats: From baseline, blood top tumor clonotypes peaked at 2 weeks post-radiation.

This receptor was identified in a man in his forties or fifties with renal cell carcinoma. V gene TRBV7-9 combines with J gene TRBJ1-2, with D possibly matching TRBD1 (6 bases). This sample comprised blood, obtained from a patient whose treatment included radiotherapy and nephrectomy. The CDR3 DNA reads as TGTGCCAGCAGCTTAGCGACAGGCTTTCGGGTAGGCTACACCTTC. It yields the protein CASSLATGFRVGYTF.